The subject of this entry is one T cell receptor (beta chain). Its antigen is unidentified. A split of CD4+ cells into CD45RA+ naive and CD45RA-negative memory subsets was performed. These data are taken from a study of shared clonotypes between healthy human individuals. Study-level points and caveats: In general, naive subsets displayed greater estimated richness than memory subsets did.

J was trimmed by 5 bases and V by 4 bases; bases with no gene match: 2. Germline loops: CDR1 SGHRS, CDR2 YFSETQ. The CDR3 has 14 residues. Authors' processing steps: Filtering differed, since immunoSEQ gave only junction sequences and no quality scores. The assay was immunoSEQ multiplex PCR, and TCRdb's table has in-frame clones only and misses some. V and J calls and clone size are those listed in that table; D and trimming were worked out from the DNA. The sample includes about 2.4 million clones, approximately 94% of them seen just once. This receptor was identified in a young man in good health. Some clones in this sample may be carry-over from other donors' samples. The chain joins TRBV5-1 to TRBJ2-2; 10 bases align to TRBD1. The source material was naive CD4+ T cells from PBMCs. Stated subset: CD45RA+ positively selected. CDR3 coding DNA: TGCGCCAGCAGCGTGGGACAGGGGACCGGGGAGCTGTTTTTT. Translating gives CASSVGQGTGELFF.